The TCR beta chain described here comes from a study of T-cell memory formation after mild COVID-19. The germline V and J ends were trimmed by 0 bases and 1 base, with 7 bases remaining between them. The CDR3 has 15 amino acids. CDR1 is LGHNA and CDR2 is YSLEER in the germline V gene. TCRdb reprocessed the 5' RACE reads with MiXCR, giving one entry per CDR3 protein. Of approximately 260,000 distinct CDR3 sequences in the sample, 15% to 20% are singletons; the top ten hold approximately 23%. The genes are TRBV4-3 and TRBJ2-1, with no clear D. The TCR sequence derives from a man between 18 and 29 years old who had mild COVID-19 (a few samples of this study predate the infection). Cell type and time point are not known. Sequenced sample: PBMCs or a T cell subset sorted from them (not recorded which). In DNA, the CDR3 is TGCGCCAGCAGCCAAGACCGAGCGTCCTACAATGAGCAGTTCTTC. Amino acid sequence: CASSQDRASYNEQFF.